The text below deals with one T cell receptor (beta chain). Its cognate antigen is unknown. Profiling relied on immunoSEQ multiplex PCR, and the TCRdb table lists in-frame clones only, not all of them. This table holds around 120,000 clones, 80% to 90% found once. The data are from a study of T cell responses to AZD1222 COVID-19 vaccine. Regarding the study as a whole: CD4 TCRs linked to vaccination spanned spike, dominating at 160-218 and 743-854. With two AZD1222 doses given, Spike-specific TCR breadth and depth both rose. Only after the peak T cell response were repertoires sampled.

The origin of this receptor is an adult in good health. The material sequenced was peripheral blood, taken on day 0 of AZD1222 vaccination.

The CDR3 bases are TGTGCCAGCAGCTTGGGCAGAATCTCTGGAAACACCATATATTTT. Its protein is CASSLGRISGNTIYF. The chain is built from TRBV5-8 and TRBJ1-3; D not certain. V shed 0 bases and J shed 0 bases, with 7 bases lying between them. CDR3 length: 15 amino acids. Germline values: CDR1 SGHTS, CDR2 YDEGEE.